The 4 T cell receptor beta chains given below trace back to one sample, sequenced in a study of T cells after yellow fever vaccination. TCRdb re-called the 5' RACE reads through MiXCR, storing one row per CDR3 protein. The sample consists of 100,000 to 150,000 distinct CDR3 sequences, approximately 7% of them appearing once. The sequencing used CD4+ T cells sorted from PBMCs, collected 9 to 11 days after the first yellow fever vaccination. The origin of the receptors is a man aged 18 to 29 who received the YFV17D yellow fever vaccine.

This clonotype turned up a few times. V usage is TRBV5-4 and J usage is TRBJ2-7; D perhaps matches TRBD1 (5 bases). The CDR3 is made up of 13 amino acids. V was pared by 1 base and J by 4 bases, with 9 bases between. Germline-derived CDR1 and CDR2 are SGHNT and YYREEE (reference sequence). CDR3 loop: CASSLKGQYEQYV. The CDR3 nucleotides are TGTGCCAGCAGCTTGAAGGGGCAATACGAGCAGTACGTC.

This clonotype has more than one count but fewer than ten. The chain links TRBV9 to TRBJ1-4; D is uncertain. The CDR3 has 14 residues. Trimming shortened V by 2 bases and J by 8 bases, and 13 bases separated the two germline ends. The germline V gene has CDR1 SGDLS and CDR2 YYNGEE. CDR3: CASSVGPQLEKLFF. Here the CDR3 DNA reads TGTGCCAGCAGCGTTGGACCCCAATTGGAAAAACTGTTTTTT. Using reference TRBV9 and TRBJ1-4 for the parts outside the CDR3, the full variable domain is DSGVTQTPKHLITATGQRVTLRCSPRSGDLSVYWYQQSLDQGLQFLIQYYNGEERAKGNILERFSAQQFPDLHSELNLSSLELGDSALYFCASSVGPQLEKLFFGSGTQLSVL.

At least ten counts were recorded for this clonotype. This chain connects TRBV10-3 to TRBJ2-3; 16 bases align to TRBD2. The germline V gene encodes CDR1 ENHRY and CDR2 SYGVKD. This CDR3 is 16 amino acids long. Losses at the gene ends were 5 bases for V and 5 bases for J; bases not matched to a gene: 4. The CDR3 region has the DNA TGTGCCATCAGTCCGGGACTAGCGGGGGGGGTAGATACGCAGTATTTT. This encodes CAISPGLAGGVDTQYF.

This clonotype occurred many times. This chain uses TRBV5-1 with TRBJ2-5; D gene ambiguous. Germline CDR1 SGHRS, CDR2 YFSETQ. Trimming took off 0 bases at V and 2 bases at J, with 8 bases between the two ends. CDR3 length equals 14 residues. The CDR3 region is CASSLGRGQETQYF. The CDR3 DNA reads TGCGCCAGCAGCTTGGGACGCGGACAAGAGACCCAGTACTTC.